The rows below give T cell receptor beta chains drawn from one sample of a study of T cell responses to AZD1222 COVID-19 vaccine. Assay: immunoSEQ multiplex PCR; the TCRdb copy retains only in-frame clones and omits some. In the table there are 180,000 or so clones, around 94% of which are singletons. This sample comprised peripheral blood, obtained on day 0 of AZD1222 vaccination. The receptor set was obtained from an adult in good health. Each CDR3 is given with its conserved first and last residue.

CDR3	V	J
CASTRTREGAISYGYTF	TRBV2	TRBJ1-2
CATSRPGQATDTQYF	TRBV15	TRBJ2-3
CASSHEGREQYF	TRBV4-1	TRBJ2-7
CASSMGLGETQYF	TRBV19	TRBJ2-5
CATSRAGGDSYYGYTF	TRBV15	TRBJ1-2
CASRTSAAITEAFF	TRBV27	TRBJ1-1
CASSQGATSNQPQHF	TRBV7-6	TRBJ1-5
CASGPGDRAYEQYF	TRBV2	TRBJ2-7
CASGRQGTEAFF	TRBV10-1	TRBJ1-1
CASSPLKGSGNTIYF	TRBV18	TRBJ1-3
CASSVVETGELFF	TRBV9	TRBJ2-2
CASSETAANTGELFF	TRBV2	TRBJ2-2
CASSYSTRQYF	TRBV6-5	TRBJ2-7
CASSPGAGRYTF	TRBV3-1/TRBV3-2	TRBJ1-2
CASKDLGLWELFF	TRBV19	TRBJ2-2
CASSLGGSRYNEQFF	TRBV5-4	TRBJ2-1
CSASKPIFGAFF	TRBV20-1	TRBJ1-1
CASSFGQGKAGNTIYF	TRBV28	TRBJ1-3
CASSQVFSGGGYEQYF	TRBV4-1	TRBJ2-7
CATSRDYLAGADYNEQFF	TRBV15	TRBJ2-1
CATTGASTDTQYF	TRBV24-1	TRBJ2-3
CSVERSNRPDTQYF	TRBV29-1	TRBJ2-3
CASSQTLGGAANEQFF	TRBV7-7	TRBJ2-1
CAILNRPVEAFF	TRBV14	TRBJ1-1
CASKARVANEKLFF	TRBV19	TRBJ1-4
CASSPDRDYGYTF	TRBV12-3/TRBV12-4	TRBJ1-2
CASSRLVAPNNEQFF	TRBV6-5	TRBJ2-1
CSVVVQGSAGNTIYF	TRBV29-1	TRBJ1-3
CASSSGGFTGTVNTEAFF	TRBV11-2	TRBJ1-1
CATTPRGLARYEQYF	TRBV7-9	TRBJ2-7
CASSFGESYNEQFF	TRBV27	TRBJ2-1
CAISESSYEQYF	TRBV10-3	TRBJ2-7
CASSFTPTSGREETQYF	TRBV27	TRBJ2-5
CASRPRGEETQYF	TRBV28	TRBJ2-5
CASSGLTNTGELFF	TRBV27	TRBJ2-2
CASSYRAGRTEAFF	TRBV6-2/TRBV6-3	TRBJ1-1
CASSPGTVNSPLHF	TRBV28	TRBJ1-6
CASSSPGSSAFF	TRBV19	TRBJ1-1
CSHRDRYGYTF	TRBV20-1	TRBJ1-2
CSVDTGTGNTIYF	TRBV29-1	TRBJ1-3
CASSFAAVGKENSPLHF	TRBV27	TRBJ1-6
CASRGTSGGVANEQFF	TRBV19	TRBJ2-1
CASSQQGQHTEAFF	TRBV5-1	TRBJ1-1
CASSLGASGSYNEQFF	TRBV7-2	TRBJ2-1
CASSLSGSGQYEQYF	TRBV7-2	TRBJ2-7
CASSFPLDRVYGYTF	TRBV28	TRBJ1-2
CAWTSAFPRRYDYTF	TRBV30	TRBJ1-2
CASSVGLQTEAFF	TRBV9	TRBJ1-1
CASSPPRGTSGRESSYEQYF	TRBV5-5	TRBJ2-7
CSRRMTDLVSYEQYF	TRBV7-5	TRBJ2-7
CASSPRGQIHTEAFF	TRBV27	TRBJ1-1
CASSRDPTGELFF	TRBV2	TRBJ2-2
CASSLWGEVNTEAFF	TRBV28	TRBJ1-1
CASSLTGTNEKLFF	TRBV5-5	TRBJ1-4
CASSLTRTGFEQYF	TRBV28	TRBJ2-7